This T cell receptor (beta chain) was retrieved from a study of spatial heterogeneity in lung cancer. As for the study in general: A consistent excess of beta-chain over alpha-chain sequences was detected. Regarding the study as a whole: One measure, the expanded intratumoral alpha and beta TCR count, tracked tumor mutation counts. Alpha chains reached an estimated coverage of 5.5% to 8% of tumor T cells, and beta chains approximately 13%.

Comments on this clonotype: Its antigen is still unknown.

Time point noted: sample taken at primary tumor resection. A total of approximately 69 untreated early-stage non-small cell lung cancer patients served as donors. No cell sorting; template was whole RNA from tumor, lung tissue or PBMC. In TCRdb, the 5' RACE reads were re-called with MiXCR into one record per CDR3 protein. The table has approximately 20,000 distinct CDR3 sequences, about 7% seen once. This receptor was obtained from a female donor with early-stage non-small cell lung cancer. The starting material was lung tumor tissue, obtained at surgery.

In nucleotides, the CDR3 is TGTGCCAGCAGTTTATACTGGGGGCTCTTTCACGAGCAGTACTTC. This sequence encodes CASSLYWGLFHEQYF. The chain carries TRBV27 and TRBJ2-7; D perhaps matches TRBD1 (6 bases). Deletions cut 1 base from V and 5 bases from J, with 15 bases between. The CDR3 length is 15 residues. Per germline, CDR1 MNHEY and CDR2 SMNVEV (reference sequence).